Reported below is one T cell receptor (beta chain). Which antigen it targets is not known. Base quality data are lacking; no much larger clone is found one base away. This record belongs to a study of preoperative IRX-2 immunotherapy in early breast cancer (dated by TCRdb to between 2018 and 2020). Library preparation used the immunoSEQ multiplex PCR assay. The immuneACCESS repertoire file appears here via TCRdb, limited to in-frame rearrangements. These files lack a portion of the clones; in checked studies, under half of the deficit traces to unresolved V genes, and the cause of the others is not known. Here the sample has around 28,000 clones; about 90% occur a single time. The ten largest make up around a tenth of the sample. Sample treatment or condition, as interpreted from the label and publication: preoperative locoregional IRX-2 cytokine immunotherapy. The samples were obtained from a phase Ib study that tested preoperative, locoregional IRX-2 cytokine immunotherapy meant to prime immune responses. The donors were early-stage breast cancer patients who were given IRX-2 prior to surgery.

The CDR3 starts with the cysteine, ends with the phenylalanine, and has 11 residues. CDR3 DNA is the only sequence kept; it has 33 bases, read in frame from the first base. This sample was taken from a patient treated with IRX-2 immunotherapy. This chain joins TRBV21-1 to TRBJ2-7; the listed D gene, TRBD2, was not tested against the DNA. TRBV21-1 is listed as a pseudogene. This receptor was identified in a human donor with breast cancer. The base sequence is TGTGCCAGCAGCCTAACTTACGAGCAGTACTTC. The translation is CASSLTYEQYF.